The source of this TCR beta chain is a study of blood T cell repertoires in COVID-19. Study-wide context: Acute-phase and convalescent COVID-19 samples originated in the United States, Italy and Spain.

Assignments of participants to cohorts depended upon their own reported clinical history. Profiled with immunoSEQ multiplex PCR; TCRdb holds only in-frame clones, not every one. The data show 490,000 or so clones, around 89% seen once. V lost 4 bases, J lost 5 bases, and 21 bases lay in between. Germline V lookup: CDR1 SGHRS, CDR2 YFSETQ. This CDR3 is 16 amino acids long. Material for sequencing was PBMCs or T cells enriched from blood (not recorded which). This chain uses TRBV5-1 with TRBJ1-1; unclear D gene. This sequence was found in a middle-aged woman who had recovered from COVID-19. The CDR3 loop reads CASSARSDLEGTEAFF. CDR3 nucleotides: TGCGCCAGCAGCGCCCGGTCGGACCTTGAGGGAACTGAAGCTTTCTTT.